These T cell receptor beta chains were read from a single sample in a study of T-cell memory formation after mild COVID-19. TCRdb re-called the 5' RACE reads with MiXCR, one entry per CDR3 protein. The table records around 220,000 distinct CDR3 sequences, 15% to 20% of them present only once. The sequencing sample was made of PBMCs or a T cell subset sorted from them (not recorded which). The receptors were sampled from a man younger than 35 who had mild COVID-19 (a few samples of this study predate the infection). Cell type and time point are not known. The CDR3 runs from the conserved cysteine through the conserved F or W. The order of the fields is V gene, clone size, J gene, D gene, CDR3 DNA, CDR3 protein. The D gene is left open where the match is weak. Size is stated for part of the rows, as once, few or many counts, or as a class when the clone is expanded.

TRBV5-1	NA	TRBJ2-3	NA	TGCGCCAGCAGCTACTTAGGCCCATCTGGCACAGATACGCAGTATTTT	CASSYLGPSGTDTQYF
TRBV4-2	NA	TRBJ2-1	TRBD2	TGTGCCAGCAGCCAAGAGTTGGCGGGGGGGTTCGATGAGCAGTTCTTC	CASSQELAGGFDEQFF
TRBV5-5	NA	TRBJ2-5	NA	TGTGCCAGCAGTCCTGGCCGAGGAGGACAGACCCAGTACTTC	CASSPGRGGQTQYF
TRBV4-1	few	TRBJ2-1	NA	TGCGCCAGCAGCCTCCGTCCGGAGGGGGGGAACAATGAGCAGTTCTTC	CASSLRPEGGNNEQFF
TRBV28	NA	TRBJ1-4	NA	TGTGCCAGCAGTTCACAGGTCGTGAATGAAAAACTGTTTTTT	CASSSQVVNEKLFF
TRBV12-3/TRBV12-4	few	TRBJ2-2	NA	TGTGCCAGCACCGACCGTCAGGGCCTAGGAACCGGGGAGCTGTTTTTT	CASTDRQGLGTGELFF
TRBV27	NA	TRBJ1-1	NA	TGTGCCAGCGCCAAAGTGAGTAGATCTGAAGCTTTCTTT	CASAKVSRSEAFF
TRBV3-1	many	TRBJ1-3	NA	TGTGCCAGCAGTCAGAGCTCTGGAAACACCATATATTTT	CASSQSSGNTIYF
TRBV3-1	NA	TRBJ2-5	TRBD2	TGTGCCAGCAGCCAAGCGGGGGGGGTAGAGACCCAGTACTTC	CASSQAGGVETQYF
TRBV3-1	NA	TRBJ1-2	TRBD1	TGTGCCACCCAGGGGGACTATGGCTACACCTTC	CATQGDYGYTF
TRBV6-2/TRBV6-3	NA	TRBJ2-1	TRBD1	TGTGCCAGCAGTCACGACAGGGGGACCCATGAGCAGTTCTTC	CASSHDRGTHEQFF
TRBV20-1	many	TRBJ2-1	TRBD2	TGCAGTGCTAGAGATCGTCTAGCGGGGGGGAAAGAGCAGTTCTTC	CSARDRLAGGKEQFF
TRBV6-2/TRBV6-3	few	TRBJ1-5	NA	TGTGCCAGCCGCGGGTTCTATAGCGGCAATCAGCCCCAGCATTTT	CASRGFYSGNQPQHF
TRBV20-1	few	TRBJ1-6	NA	TGCAGTGCTAGACTGGGACAATCTGCCTATAATTCACCCCTCCACTTT	CSARLGQSAYNSPLHF
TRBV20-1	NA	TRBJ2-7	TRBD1	TGCAGTGCTGAGCCCTCAGGGGGCTACGAGCAGTACTTC	CSAEPSGGYEQYF
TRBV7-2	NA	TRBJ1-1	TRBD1	TGTGCCAGTCGGACAGGACTTGAGAGGAACACTGAAGCTTTCTTT	CASRTGLERNTEAFF
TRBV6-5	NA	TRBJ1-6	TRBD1	TGTGCCAGCAGTGGACCTCGGACAGGGCTTAAAGATAATTCACCCCTCCACTTT	CASSGPRTGLKDNSPLHF
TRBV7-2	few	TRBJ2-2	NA	TGTGCCAGCAGCTCGGACAGCACGAACACCGGGGAGCTGTTTTTC	CASSSDSTNTGELFF
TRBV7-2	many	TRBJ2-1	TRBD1	TGTGCCAGCAGCCGACAGGGGGCCTCCTACAATGAGCAGTTCTTC	CASSRQGASYNEQFF
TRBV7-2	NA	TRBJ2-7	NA	TGTGCCAGCAGCTTTTTGGGGTACTACGAGCAGTACTTC	CASSFLGYYEQYF